A selection of T cell receptor beta chains follows, all from one sample in a study of cytomegalovirus exposure and HLA in healthy donors. TCRdb's copy holds only in-frame clones and misses some; the assay was immunoSEQ multiplex PCR. There are approximately 120,000 clones in the sample; 76% occur only once, and just under 2% lies in the top ten. Specimen: PBMCs. These TCRs come from a man in his fifties in good health and CMV-seronegative. Each CDR3 is given without its conserved first and last residue.

V gene,J gene,CDR3 protein
TRBV14,TRBJ1-1,ASSQSGDAPNTEAF
TRBV19,TRBJ1-2,ASRGTGTGGHGYT
TRBV5-1,TRBJ2-1,ASSFGRGGAYNEQF
TRBV25-1,TRBJ2-3,ASSDMTGTRTDTQY
TRBV4-2,TRBJ1-2,ASSPGLRVQNYGYT
TRBV11-2,TRBJ2-7,ASSFTYEQY
TRBV5-1,TRBJ2-7,ASTQQTSGGYEQY
TRBV9,TRBJ2-3,ASSVVEDFGADTQY
TRBV6-5,TRBJ1-4,ASSPQGFNEKLF
TRBV2,TRBJ2-2,ASRTGQGSTGELF
TRBV15,TRBJ1-4,ATSRAIGTSTNEKLF
TRBV11-2,TRBJ2-3,ASSVGGTHTDTQY
TRBV11-1,TRBJ2-3,ASSGATSGGGTDTQY
TRBV6-1,TRBJ1-5,ASRGRTGASQPQH
TRBV5-6,TRBJ1-1,ASSLAASGAVKAF
TRBV7-2,TRBJ2-3,ASSLSGDGDTQY
TRBV5-4,TRBJ2-3,ASSSSGTDSDTQY
TRBV28,TRBJ1-2,ASRPGDPYGYT
TRBV4-1,TRBJ1-6,ASSQYLDRALSSYNSPLH
TRBV11-2,TRBJ2-1,ASSLGTGGNNEQF
TRBV7-9,TRBJ2-3,SSSLSRTSGDLTDTQY
TRBV7-9,TRBJ2-7,AISSSTGLEQY
TRBV7-9,TRBJ2-7,SSSLYQTGPYYEQY
TRBV7-9,TRBJ2-1,ASSPLWGPYNEQF
TRBV7-6,TRBJ2-1,ASSTTTGLAGRRSYNEQF
TRBV2,TRBJ2-1,ASSEGRGGRNEQF
TRBV11-2,TRBJ1-2,ASRGSTDSNYGYT
TRBV19,TRBJ2-1,ASSIVARNEQF
TRBV6-7,TRBJ2-3,ATTGQGNGDTQY
TRBV5-4,TRBJ2-1,ASSLDSYNEQF
TRBV7-9,TRBJ1-3,ASSSPRRNTIY
TRBV10-3,TRBJ1-5,AISESRLGQGVQPQH